The clone carrying this T cell receptor (beta chain) has at least ten counts. What it recognizes is unknown. Germline-derived CDR1 and CDR2 are GTSNPN and SVGIG (reference sequence). V lost 2 bases and J 5 bases, leaving 12 bases between the germline ends. This CDR3 has 13 amino acids. The sample's time point: sample taken at primary tumor resection. From tumor, nontumor lung or frozen PBMC, whole RNA was taken unsorted for sequencing. Patients with untreated early-stage non-small cell lung cancer, numbering approximately 70, were the donors. The data are from a study of spatial heterogeneity in lung cancer. Study-level points and caveats: Resection saw ubiquitous expanded tumor TCRs appear in blood more than follow-up did.

TCRdb re-analysed the 5' RACE reads in MiXCR, keeping a single row per CDR3 protein. This table holds some 87,000 distinct CDR3 sequences, around 10% found once. The rearrangement links TRBV30 to TRBJ2-5; the D gene is possibly TRBD2 (7 bases). The sequencing here drew on PBMCs, taken at surgery. The receptor was derived from a male donor with early-stage non-small cell lung cancer. The DNA of the CDR3 is TGTGCCTGGAGTACCGGGGGGCGGGAGACCCAGTACTTC. Translated: CAWSTGGRETQYF.